The next 25 T cell receptor beta chains were all read from a single sample in a study of shared clonotypes between healthy human individuals. Cells designated naive CD8 were CD45RO-negative and were positively selected for CCR7, with terminally differentiated effector memory CD45RA+ cells excluded. Repertoires were generated with immunoSEQ multiplex PCR, while TCRdb's copy carries only in-frame clones and drops some. The sample lists about 2.1 million clones, approximately 92% occurring once. Sequences were obtained from naive CD8+ T cells from PBMCs. The receptors were gathered from a man aged 18-30 years in good health. Some clones in this sample may be carry-over from other donors' samples.

The rearrangement links TRBV7-9 to TRBJ2-4; TRBD1 matches at 7 bases. V was clipped by 5 bases and J by 0 bases; unmatched bases: 10. Germline loops: CDR1 SEHNR, CDR2 FQNEAQ (reference sequence). The length of the CDR3 is 17 residues. The CDR3 protein is CASSLVPGGLAKNIQYF. CDR3 DNA sequence: TGTGCCAGCAGCCTAGTCCCAGGGGGATTAGCCAAAAACATTCAGTACTTC.

This chain connects TRBV5-6 to TRBJ2-7; D is uncertain. Germline V gene data show CDR1 as SGHDT and CDR2 as YYEEEE. Deletions cut 1 base from V and 5 bases from J, with 7 bases between. The CDR3 spans 12 residues. For the CDR3, the DNA is TGTGCCAGCAGCTTGTCCAGCCACGAGCAGTACTTC. Protein: CASSLSSHEQYF.

The chain couples TRBV4-1 to TRBJ2-3; maybe TRBD2 (6 bases). CDR3 size: 16 residues. The V end lost 0 bases, the J end lost 5 bases, and 15 bases lay between the germline ends. In germline, CDR1 is MGHRA, CDR2 YSYEKL. CDR3 protein: CASSQELASVIDTQYF. The CDR3 DNA is TGCGCCAGCAGCCAAGAGCTAGCGTCTGTTATAGATACGCAGTATTTT.

As to this clone: At the DNA level, this CDR3 is encoded by other sequences in the same sample as well. The chain carries TRBV4-3 and TRBJ2-3; D call uncertain. The germline V and J ends were trimmed by 1 base and 0 bases, with 8 bases remaining between them. This CDR3 has 15 amino acids. CDR1 is LGHNA and CDR2 is YSLEER in the germline V gene. The CDR3 protein is CASSQATTSTDTQYF. The CDR3 DNA is TGCGCCAGCAGCCAAGCGACGACTAGCACAGATACGCAGTATTTT.

The chain is built from TRBV14 and TRBJ2-3, with D possibly being TRBD2 (5 bases). V lost 1 base and J 5 bases, leaving 10 bases between the germline ends. Germline V CDR1 and CDR2: SGHDN, FVKESK. The CDR3 loop spans 14 amino acids. CDR3 in DNA: TGTGCCAGCAGCCAAGCTCTAGCCCGAGATACGCAGTATTTT. Translated, it gives CASSQALARDTQYF.

This clone was observed once. J is TRBJ1-3 and V is TRBV7-9; 7 bases are shared with TRBD1. This CDR3 has 14 residues. Trimming cost V 2 bases and J 4 bases; bases outside gene matches: 2. Germline assignment: CDR1 SEHNR and CDR2 FQNEAQ (reference sequence). In DNA form, the CDR3 reads TGTGCCAGCAGCTTAACAGGGGACGGAAACACCATATATTTT. It encodes CASSLTGDGNTIYF.

J is TRBJ2-1 and V is TRBV11-2; 8 bases fit TRBD1. Germline CDR1 reads SGHAT; CDR2 reads FQNNGV. The CDR3 covers 16 residues. V trimming: 3 bases; J trimming: 5 bases; junction bases outside the gene matches: 9. Here the CDR3 reads CASSFVSNRGDNEQFF. CDR3 DNA sequence: TGTGCCAGCAGCTTTGTTTCGAACAGGGGGGACAATGAGCAGTTCTTC.

The V and J genes are TRBV11-2 and TRBJ1-3; 7 bases are shared with TRBD1. V dropped 8 bases and J dropped 2; count of bases not matched to a gene: 6. Germline values: CDR1 SGHAT, CDR2 FQNNGV. CDR3 length equals 14 residues. Written as DNA, the CDR3 is TGTGCCAGCGGGCAGGGGGGCGCTGGAAACACCATATATTTT. It codes for CASGQGGAGNTIYF.

The V call is TRBV6-5, the J call TRBJ2-1; D is ambiguous. The length of the CDR3 is 16 residues. CDR1 and CDR2 (germline): MNHEY, SVGAGI. Trimming pared 0 bases from V and 2 bases from J, leaving 11 bases between. The CDR3 protein is CASSYSGQSTYNEQFF. The CDR3 DNA follows: TGTGCCAGCAGTTACTCAGGGCAAAGTACCTACAATGAGCAGTTCTTC.

A note on this clone: Other DNA sequences in the sample encode the same CDR3. The CDR3, as DNA: TGTGCCAGCAGGTTGGGGGGCACTGAAGCTTTCTTT. Translation: CASRLGGTEAFF. The V gene is TRBV6-1, the J gene TRBJ1-1, with a tentative D call TRBD1 (5 bases). Germline V lookup: CDR1 MNHNS, CDR2 SASEGT. The V and J ends lost 6 bases and 4 bases respectively, with 9 bases between them. The CDR3 length is 12 residues.

The V gene is TRBV27, the J gene TRBJ2-1, with D hard to call. Trimming took 0 bases from V and 8 from J, leaving 11 bases between them. The CDR3 length is 14 residues. Per germline, CDR1 MNHEY and CDR2 SMNVEV (reference sequence). The chain's CDR3 is CASSLSGLPDEQFF. The CDR3, as DNA: TGTGCCAGCAGTTTATCGGGCCTACCCGATGAGCAGTTCTTC.

Notes on this clone: The sample contains more than one DNA sequence encoding this CDR3. The chain has TRBV4-1 and TRBJ1-5; D call uncertain. V dropped 0 bases and J dropped 7 bases, with 7 bases sitting between them. Germline V CDR1 and CDR2: MGHRA, YSYEKL. This CDR3 is built from 13 residues. Here the CDR3 DNA reads TGCGCCAGCAGCCAAGATCTGGGGCAGCCCCAGCATTTT. As protein: CASSQDLGQPQHF.

The CDR3 bases are TGTGCCAGCAGTTTATACAGGTATCCCTACGAGCAGTACTTC. Encoded protein: CASSLYRYPYEQYF. The V gene is TRBV28, the J gene TRBJ2-7, with TRBD1 as a possible D gene (5 bases). Germline V lookup: CDR1 MDHEN, CDR2 SYDVKM. The CDR3 length is 14 residues. V gave up 1 base and J gave up 2 bases, with 9 bases separating them.

CDR3 amino acids: CATSRSGGMNTEAFF. The CDR3 DNA is TGTGCCACCAGCAGATCCGGGGGAATGAACACTGAAGCTTTCTTT. The chain couples TRBV15 to TRBJ1-1, with D possibly matching TRBD1 (5 bases). Germline V gene sequence: CDR1 LNHNV, CDR2 YYDKDF (reference sequence). The CDR3 runs to 15 residues. V gave up 2 bases and J gave up 0 bases, with 10 bases separating them.

The J gene is TRBJ1-2, the V gene TRBV6-5; 9 bases are a match to TRBD1. This CDR3 is built from 15 residues. The V segment lost 0 bases and the J segment 8 bases; nucleotides outside the gene matches: 7. CDR1 and CDR2 from the germline V gene are MNHEY and SVGAGI. The CDR3 coding sequence is TGTGCCAGCAGTTACTCGGGGGACAGGGTGGGCGGCTACACCTTC. It codes for CASSYSGDRVGGYTF.

This sequence joins TRBV15 and TRBJ2-7, with D perhaps TRBD1 or TRBD2 (6 bases each). CDR3 length: 15 residues. Germline V gene sequence: CDR1 LNHNV, CDR2 YYDKDF (reference sequence). V was trimmed by 0 bases and J by 5 bases, leaving 14 bases between them. The CDR3: CATSRDRGPEDEQYF. The CDR3 DNA follows: TGTGCCACCAGCAGAGATCGGGGGCCCGAGGACGAGCAGTACTTC.

The chain has TRBV7-8 and TRBJ2-5; no definite D call. V was clipped by 1 base and J by 5 bases, with 17 bases between them. Germline V lookup: CDR1 SGHVS, CDR2 FQNEAQ. The CDR3 is made up of 16 amino acids. The CDR3 here is CASSLEDGPPLETQYF. CDR3 DNA: TGTGCCAGCAGCTTAGAGGACGGGCCACCCCTGGAGACCCAGTACTTC.

The V gene is TRBV5-6, the J gene TRBJ2-1; D possibly corresponds to TRBD2 (6 bases). Per the germline V gene, CDR1 is SGHDT and CDR2 is YYEEEE. The CDR3 contains 17 residues. V was trimmed by 2 bases and J by 8 bases, leaving 23 bases between them. This chain's CDR3 is CASSLTVGAGRVHEQFF. Here the CDR3 DNA reads TGTGCCAGCAGCTTAACCGTTGGGGCGGGAAGGGTGCATGAGCAGTTCTTC.

The rearrangement uses TRBV7-8 and TRBJ2-5; TRBD1 aligns across 7 bases. The CDR3 is 13 residues long. V shed 5 bases, J shed 4 bases, and the junction held 4 bases outside the gene matches. Germline V lookup: CDR1 SGHVS, CDR2 FQNEAQ. CDR3 nucleotides: TGTGCCAGCAGCCCCGACAGGGCAGAGACCCAGTACTTC. Protein sequence: CASSPDRAETQYF.

This clone has just one count. This rearrangement joins TRBV7-2 to TRBJ2-7; 7 bases are shared with TRBD2. The length of the CDR3 is 18 residues. Germline V gene lookup returns CDR1 SGHTA and CDR2 FQGNSA. Trimming at V came to 2 bases and at J to 2 bases, leaving 15 bases not matched to a gene. CDR3 DNA: TGTGCCAGCAGCTTATGGGTTGGGCCTAGCGGAGGAGCCTACGAGCAGTACTTC. Translated, it gives CASSLWVGPSGGAYEQYF.

The J gene is TRBJ1-1, the V gene TRBV15, with a possible D match to TRBD1 (5 bases). The V gene's germline CDR1 is LNHNV and CDR2 YYDKDF (reference sequence). This CDR3 is built from 14 residues. V was trimmed by 1 base and J by 4 bases, leaving 10 bases between them. The CDR3 bases are TGTGCCACCAGCAGAGTAGCAGGGACCACTGAAGCTTTCTTT. Protein sequence: CATSRVAGTTEAFF.

In this sample, this clone turned up once. V usage is TRBV5-4 and J usage is TRBJ2-7; D unclear. Germline CDR1 and CDR2: SGHNT and YYREEE (reference sequence). The CDR3 extends over 11 amino acids. V was pared by 2 bases and J by 5 bases, with 5 bases between. The CDR3 DNA is TGTGCCAGCAGCTTTTCGGACGAGCAGTACTTC. Translated, it gives CASSFSDEQYF.

The chain employs TRBV6-5 and TRBJ1-3, with D unclear. With 0 bases removed from V and 8 bases from J, the gap between germline ends came to 14 bases. The CDR3 sequence is 15 residues long. The germline V gene encodes CDR1 MNHEY and CDR2 SVGAGI. This CDR3 is CASSYSVTGRDTIYF. In DNA, the CDR3 is TGTGCCAGCAGTTACTCGGTTACGGGAAGGGACACCATATATTTT.

The genes are TRBV11-2 and TRBJ2-1; 7 nucleotides match TRBD2. With 5 bases clipped from V and 4 bases from J, the junction kept 5 bases outside the gene matches. Germline CDR1 reads SGHAT; CDR2 reads FQNNGV. The CDR3 extends over 14 amino acids. CDR3 amino acids: CASSPVGGYNEQFF. CDR3 DNA sequence: TGTGCCAGCAGCCCCGTCGGGGGGTACAATGAGCAGTTCTTC. The whole variable domain, filled in from reference TRBV11-2 and TRBJ2-1, reads EAGVAQSPRYKIIEKRQSVAFWCNPISGHATLYWYQQILGQGPKLLIQFQNNGVVDDSQLPKDRFSAERLKGVDSTLKIQPAKLEDSAVYLCASSPVGGYNEQFFGPGTRLTVL.

The chain is built from TRBV28 and TRBJ2-7, with D perhaps matching TRBD1 (6 bases). The CDR3 extends over 14 amino acids. V lost 3 bases and J 3 bases, leaving 12 bases between the germline ends. From germline, CDR1 is MDHEN and CDR2 SYDVKM. The CDR3 sequence: CASSFPRTDYEQYF. CDR3 DNA sequence: TGTGCCAGCAGTTTCCCCCGGACAGACTACGAGCAGTACTTC.